This T cell receptor (beta chain) was retrieved from a study of OX40 agonist ivuxolimab in advanced cancers. General notes on the study: The costimulatory receptor OX40 (CD134) was targeted by ivuxolimab, a fully human IgG2 agonistic monoclonal antibody. The dose-escalation cohort was approximately 83% male with a mean age of around 62 years, ranging from roughly 20 to 80. Patients were allowed to have had prior anti-PD-1, anti-PD-L1 or anti-CTLA-4 therapy, and around 37% of the dose-escalation patients had previously received checkpoint inhibitors. Partial responses occurred in three dose-escalation patients: two with cutaneous melanoma and one with hepatocellular carcinoma. The paper describes the monotherapy dose-escalation part (N ≈ 52 patients) of the phase I trial of ivuxolimab. Peripheral TCRbeta sequencing aimed to test whether ivuxolimab altered TCR sequence diversity and caused clonal T-cell expansion. Intravenous ivuxolimab was administered to patients every 2 weeks at six dose levels: 0.01, 0.1, 0.3, 1.5, 3 and 10 mg/kg. Of the 50 to 55 dose-escalation patients, hepatocellular carcinoma was present in roughly 19, melanoma in around 15, renal cell carcinoma in 9 and head and neck cancer in 9.

Broad study findings and their caveats: At doses of 0.1 to 3.0 mg/kg, clonal expansion of both CD4+ and CD8+ T cells in blood was seen between baseline and week 6. Partial responders in the 0.1-3.0 mg/kg groups had among the lowest normalized peripheral clonal expansion, especially among CD8+ T cells. Low levels of normalized T-cell clonal expansion were also seen in some nonresponding patients. After ivuxolimab, CD8+ T cells had more expanded clones than CD4+ T cells on average. Which antigens the clonally expanded peripheral T cells were specific for was not determined.

To sequence the TCRbeta CDR3 region, genomic DNA was isolated from the sorted cells. The immunoSEQ Assay was used to sequence the TCRbeta CDR3 regions. The clones in this table, taken by TCRdb from immuneACCESS, are in-frame only. Not every clone is retained; where verified, under half of the shortfall comes from an unresolved V gene, and the cause of the rest is unknown. The sample table lists some 33,000 clones, approximately 90% of them with a count of one. Approximately 32% of the sample lies in the top ten. The trial excluded patients who had a history of autoimmune disease or who were on systemic immunosuppression. Peripheral blood for TCR sequencing was collected from all dose cohorts at baseline, on cycle 4 day 1, and on cycle 7 day 1. Samples were obtained from an open-label, multicenter, first-in-human phase I dose-escalation trial of ivuxolimab. Adults with locally advanced or metastatic head and neck squamous cell, hepatocellular, melanoma or renal cell carcinoma were enrolled in the trial. Before TCR sequencing, CD4+ T cells and CD8+ T cells were sorted from peripheral blood as separate populations.

The germline V gene sets CDR1 to SGDLS and CDR2 to YYNGEE. At the junction V is shortened by 0 bases and J by 5 bases, with 13 bases in between. From cysteine to phenylalanine, the CDR3 is 15 amino acids long. Of the read, only the CDR3 DNA is kept; its 45 bases are in frame from base 1. In the case of this clone: Its cognate antigen has yet to be identified. No much larger clone exists at a distance of one base, and base qualities are not known.

In this chain, TRBV9 is recombined with TRBJ2-3; the D gene cannot be named for sure. This sequence originates from an adult with an advanced solid tumor such as melanoma, head and neck, liver or kidney cancer. This specimen consisted of CD4+ or CD8+ T cells sorted from blood, obtained in a trial of the OX40 agonist ivuxolimab. CDR3 region: CASSVDFTVGDTQYF. The DNA sequence is TGTGCCAGCAGCGTAGATTTTACGGTAGGAGATACGCAGTATTTT.